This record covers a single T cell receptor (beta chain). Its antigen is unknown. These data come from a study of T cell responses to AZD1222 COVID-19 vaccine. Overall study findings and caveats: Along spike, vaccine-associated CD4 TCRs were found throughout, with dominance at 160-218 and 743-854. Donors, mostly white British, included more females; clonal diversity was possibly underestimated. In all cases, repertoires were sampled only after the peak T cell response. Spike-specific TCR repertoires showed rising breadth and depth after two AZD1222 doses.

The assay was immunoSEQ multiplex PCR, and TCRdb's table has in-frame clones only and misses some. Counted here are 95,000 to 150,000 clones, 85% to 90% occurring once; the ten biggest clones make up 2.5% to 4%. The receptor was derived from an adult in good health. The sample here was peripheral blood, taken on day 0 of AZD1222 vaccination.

DNA of the CDR3: TGTGCCAGCAGTCACGGGACTCAGCAGTTCTTC. Translating gives CASSHGTQQFF. The gene calls are TRBV28 and TRBJ2-1, with TRBD2 as a possible D gene (6 bases). The CDR3 is 11 amino acids. Germline values: CDR1 MDHEN, CDR2 SYDVKM. V was clipped by 5 bases and J by 11 bases, with 10 bases between them.